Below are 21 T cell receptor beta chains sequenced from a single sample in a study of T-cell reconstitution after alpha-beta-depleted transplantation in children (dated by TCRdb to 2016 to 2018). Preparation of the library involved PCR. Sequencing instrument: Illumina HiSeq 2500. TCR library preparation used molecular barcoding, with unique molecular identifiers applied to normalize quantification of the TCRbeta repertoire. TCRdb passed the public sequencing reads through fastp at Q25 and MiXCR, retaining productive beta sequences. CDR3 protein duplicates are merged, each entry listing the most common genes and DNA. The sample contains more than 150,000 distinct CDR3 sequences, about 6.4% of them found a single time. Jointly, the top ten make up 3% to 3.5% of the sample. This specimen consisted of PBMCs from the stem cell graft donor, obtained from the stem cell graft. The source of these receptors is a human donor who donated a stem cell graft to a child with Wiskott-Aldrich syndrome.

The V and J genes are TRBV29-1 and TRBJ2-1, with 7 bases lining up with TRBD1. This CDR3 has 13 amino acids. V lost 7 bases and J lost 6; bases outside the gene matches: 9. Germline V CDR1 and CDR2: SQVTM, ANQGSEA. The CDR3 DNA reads TGCAGCGCAGAGAGACAGGGTGGCAATGAGCAGTTCTTC. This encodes CSAERQGGNEQFF.

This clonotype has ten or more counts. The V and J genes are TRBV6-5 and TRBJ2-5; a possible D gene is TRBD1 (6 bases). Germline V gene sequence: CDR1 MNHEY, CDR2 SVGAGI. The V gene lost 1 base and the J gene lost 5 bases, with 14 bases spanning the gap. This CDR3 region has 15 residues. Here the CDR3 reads CASSYWGLSTETQYF. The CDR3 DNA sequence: TGTGCCAGCAGTTACTGGGGGCTGAGTACGGAGACCCAGTACTTC.

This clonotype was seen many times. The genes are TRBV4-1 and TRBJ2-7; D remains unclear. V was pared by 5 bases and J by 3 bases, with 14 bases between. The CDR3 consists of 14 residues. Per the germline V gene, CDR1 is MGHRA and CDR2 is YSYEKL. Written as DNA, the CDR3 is TGCGCCAGCAGCTTAAAAGGGCTTTACTACGAGCAGTACTTC. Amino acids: CASSLKGLYYEQYF.

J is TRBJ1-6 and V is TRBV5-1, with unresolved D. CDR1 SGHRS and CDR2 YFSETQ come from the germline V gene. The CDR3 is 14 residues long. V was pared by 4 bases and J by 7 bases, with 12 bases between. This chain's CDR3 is CASSIDQWNSPLHF. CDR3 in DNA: TGCGCCAGCAGCATCGATCAGTGGAATTCACCCCTCCACTTT.

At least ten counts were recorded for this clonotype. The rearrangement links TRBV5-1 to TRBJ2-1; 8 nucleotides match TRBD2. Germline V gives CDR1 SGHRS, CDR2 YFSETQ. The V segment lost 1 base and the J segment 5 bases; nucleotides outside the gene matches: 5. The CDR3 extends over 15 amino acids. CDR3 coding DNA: TGCGCCAGCAGCTTGCTCGGGGGGGCGCACAATGAGCAGTTCTTC. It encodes CASSLLGGAHNEQFF.

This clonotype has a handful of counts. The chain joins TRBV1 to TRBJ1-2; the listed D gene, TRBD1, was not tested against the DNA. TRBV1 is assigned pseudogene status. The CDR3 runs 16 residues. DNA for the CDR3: TGCACCGGCACCGACAGGGGGCGTCGGTCTAACTATGGCTACACCTTC. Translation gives CTGTDRGRRSNYGYTF.

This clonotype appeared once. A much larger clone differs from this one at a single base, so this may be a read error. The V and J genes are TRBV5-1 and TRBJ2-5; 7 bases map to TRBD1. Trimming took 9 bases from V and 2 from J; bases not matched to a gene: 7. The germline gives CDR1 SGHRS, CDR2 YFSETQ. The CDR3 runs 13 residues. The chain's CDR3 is CATSTGDQETQYF. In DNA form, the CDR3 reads TGCGCCACCTCCACAGGGGATCAAGAGACCCAGTACTTC.

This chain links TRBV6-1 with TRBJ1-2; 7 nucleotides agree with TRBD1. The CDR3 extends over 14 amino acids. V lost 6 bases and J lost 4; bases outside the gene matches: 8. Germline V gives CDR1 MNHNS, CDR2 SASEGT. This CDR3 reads CASREQGGGYGYTF. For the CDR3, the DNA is TGTGCCAGCAGGGAGCAGGGGGGAGGCTATGGCTACACCTTC.

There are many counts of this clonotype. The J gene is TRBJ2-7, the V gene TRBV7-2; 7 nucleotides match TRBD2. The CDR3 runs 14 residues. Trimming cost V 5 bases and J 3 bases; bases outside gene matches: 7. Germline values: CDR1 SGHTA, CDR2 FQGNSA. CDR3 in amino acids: CASSLGGTRYEQYF. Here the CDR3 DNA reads TGTGCCAGCAGCCTCGGGGGGACGCGCTACGAGCAGTACTTC.

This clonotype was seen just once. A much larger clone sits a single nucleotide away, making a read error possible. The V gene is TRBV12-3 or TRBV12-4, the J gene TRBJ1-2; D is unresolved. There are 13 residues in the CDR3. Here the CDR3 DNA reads TGTGCCAGCAGTCTACAGCGTAACTATGGCTTCACCTTC. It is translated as CASSLQRNYGFTF.

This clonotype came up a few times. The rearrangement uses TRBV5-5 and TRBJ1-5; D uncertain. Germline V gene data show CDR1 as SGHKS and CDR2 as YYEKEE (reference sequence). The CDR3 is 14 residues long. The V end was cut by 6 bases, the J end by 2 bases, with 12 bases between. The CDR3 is CASNTLPGNQPQHF. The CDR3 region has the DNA TGTGCCAGCAATACCCTGCCTGGCAATCAGCCCCAGCATTTT. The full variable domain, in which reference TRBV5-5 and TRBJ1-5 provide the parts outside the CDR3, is DAGVTQSPTHLIKTRGQQVTLRCSPISGHKSVSWYQQVLGQGPQFIFQYYEKEERGRGNFPDRFSARQFPNYSSELNVNALLLGDSALYLCASNTLPGNQPQHFGDGTRLSIL.

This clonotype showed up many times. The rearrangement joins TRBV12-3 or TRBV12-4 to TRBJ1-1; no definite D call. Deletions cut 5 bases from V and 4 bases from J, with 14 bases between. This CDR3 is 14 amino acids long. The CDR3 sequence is CASSLPTSGTEAFF. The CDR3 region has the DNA TGTGCCAGCAGTCTCCCGACCTCGGGCACTGAAGCTTTCTTT.

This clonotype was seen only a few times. The CDR3 coding sequence is TGTGCCAGCAGTAGGCCTACGTCTCCGACCGGGACTAGCGGTGAGCAGTTCTTC. Its translation is CASSRPTSPTGTSGEQFF. The V gene is TRBV6-1, the J gene TRBJ2-1; 11 nucleotides align to TRBD2. The V and J ends lost 5 bases and 9 bases, in that order; junction bases with no gene match: 18. This CDR3 has 18 residues. The germline gives CDR1 MNHNS, CDR2 SASEGT.

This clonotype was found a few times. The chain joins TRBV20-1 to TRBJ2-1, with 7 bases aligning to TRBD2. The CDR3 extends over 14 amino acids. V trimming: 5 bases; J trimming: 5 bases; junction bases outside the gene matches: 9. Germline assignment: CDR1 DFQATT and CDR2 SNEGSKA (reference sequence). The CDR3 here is CSAPLGAGDNEQFF. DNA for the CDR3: TGCAGTGCTCCCCTTGGGGCGGGGGACAATGAGCAGTTCTTC.

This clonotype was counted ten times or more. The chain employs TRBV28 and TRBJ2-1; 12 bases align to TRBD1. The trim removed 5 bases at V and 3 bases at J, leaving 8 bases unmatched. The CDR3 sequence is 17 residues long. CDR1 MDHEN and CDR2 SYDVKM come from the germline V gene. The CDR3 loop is CASSPTGQGADYNEQFF. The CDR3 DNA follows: TGTGCCAGCAGTCCGACGGGACAGGGGGCGGACTACAATGAGCAGTTCTTC.

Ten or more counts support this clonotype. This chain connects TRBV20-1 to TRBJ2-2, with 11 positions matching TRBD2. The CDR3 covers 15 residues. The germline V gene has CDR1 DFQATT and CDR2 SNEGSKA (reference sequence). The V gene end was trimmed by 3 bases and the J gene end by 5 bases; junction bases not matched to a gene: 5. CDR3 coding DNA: TGCAGTGCTAGCCTATCTAGCGGGGGGACCGGGGAGCTGTTTTTT. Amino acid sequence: CSASLSSGGTGELFF.

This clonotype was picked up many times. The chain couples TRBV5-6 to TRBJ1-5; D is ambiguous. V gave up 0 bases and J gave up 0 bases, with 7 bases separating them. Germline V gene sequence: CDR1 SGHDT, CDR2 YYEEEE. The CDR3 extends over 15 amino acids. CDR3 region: CASSLGRISNQPQHF. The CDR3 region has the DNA TGTGCCAGCAGCTTGGGACGGATTAGCAATCAGCCCCAGCATTTT.

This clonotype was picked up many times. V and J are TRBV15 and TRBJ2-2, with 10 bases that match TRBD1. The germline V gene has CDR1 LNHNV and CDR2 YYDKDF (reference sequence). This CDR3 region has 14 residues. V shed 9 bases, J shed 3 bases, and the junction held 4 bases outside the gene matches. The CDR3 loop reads CATRGTGDTGELFF. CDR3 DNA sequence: TGTGCCACGCGGGGGACAGGGGACACCGGGGAGCTGTTTTTT.

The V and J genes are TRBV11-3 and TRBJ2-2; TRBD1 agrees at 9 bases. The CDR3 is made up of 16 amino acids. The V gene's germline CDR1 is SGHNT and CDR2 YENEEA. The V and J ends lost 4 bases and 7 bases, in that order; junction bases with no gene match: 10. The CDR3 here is CASSSLGTGFGGELFF. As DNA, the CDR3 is TGTGCCAGCAGCTCCTTGGGGACAGGGTTTGGCGGGGAGCTGTTTTTT.

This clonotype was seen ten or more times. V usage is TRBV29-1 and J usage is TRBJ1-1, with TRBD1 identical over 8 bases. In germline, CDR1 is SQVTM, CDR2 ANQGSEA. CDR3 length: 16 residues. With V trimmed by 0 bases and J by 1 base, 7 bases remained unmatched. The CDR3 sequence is CSVEDPLGQENTEAFF. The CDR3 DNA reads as TGCAGCGTTGAAGACCCACTGGGACAGGAGAACACTGAAGCTTTCTTT.

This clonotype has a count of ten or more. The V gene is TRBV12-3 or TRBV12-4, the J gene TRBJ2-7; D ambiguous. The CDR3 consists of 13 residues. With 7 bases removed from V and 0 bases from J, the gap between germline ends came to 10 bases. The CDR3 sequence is CASKGPFSYEQYF. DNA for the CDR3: TGTGCCAGCAAGGGTCCATTCTCCTACGAGCAGTACTTC.